This T cell receptor beta chain was retrieved from a study of a mutant IDH1 vaccine in newly diagnosed glioma. Across the study: Of treated patients, about 60% were men and approximately 40% women, averaging roughly 37 years. Patients arrived already treated with radiotherapy, temozolomide, or both, most having had both. General observations from the study: It was just under 95% of patients that developed vaccine-induced immune responses. Any relationship between pseudoprogression and changes in top peripheral T cell clonotypes seemed absent.

In the case of this clone: Its antigen is currently unknown.

The time point here: baseline, week 1 (first vaccination visit). Treatment given: pre-vaccination baseline after standard-of-care therapy. The data were produced by immunoSEQ multiplex PCR, yet TCRdb's version contains in-frame clones alone and is incomplete. The sample contains tens of thousands of clones, 82% of which appear only once. With 5 bases clipped from V and 3 bases from J, the junction kept 4 bases outside the gene matches. This CDR3 has 13 amino acids. Germline loops: CDR1 SGHVS, CDR2 FNYEAQ. The chain uses TRBV7-6 and TRBJ2-7; TRBD1 matches 7 bases. The sequence came from a man between 25 and 39 years old with glioma. The sequencing here drew on PBMCs, taken from a glioma patient treated with radiotherapy, temozolomide or both. CDR3 coding DNA: TGTGCCAGCAGCCGGAGACAGGGCTACGAGCAGTACTTC. Protein: CASSRRQGYEQYF.